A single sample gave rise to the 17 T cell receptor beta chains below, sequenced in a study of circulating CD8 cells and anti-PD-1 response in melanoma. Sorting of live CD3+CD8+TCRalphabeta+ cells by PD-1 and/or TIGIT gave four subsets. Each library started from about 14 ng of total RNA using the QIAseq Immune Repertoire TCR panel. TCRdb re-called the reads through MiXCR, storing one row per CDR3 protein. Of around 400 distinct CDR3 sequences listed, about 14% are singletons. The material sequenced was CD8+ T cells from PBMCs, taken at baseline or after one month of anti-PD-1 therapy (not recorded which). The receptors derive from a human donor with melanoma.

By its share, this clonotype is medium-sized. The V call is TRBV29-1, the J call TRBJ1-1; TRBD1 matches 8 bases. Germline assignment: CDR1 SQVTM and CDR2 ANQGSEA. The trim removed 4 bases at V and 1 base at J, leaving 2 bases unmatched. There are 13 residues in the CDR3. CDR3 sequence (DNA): TGCAGCGTTGCAGGGGGCAAGAACACTGAAGCTTTCTTT. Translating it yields CSVAGGKNTEAFF.

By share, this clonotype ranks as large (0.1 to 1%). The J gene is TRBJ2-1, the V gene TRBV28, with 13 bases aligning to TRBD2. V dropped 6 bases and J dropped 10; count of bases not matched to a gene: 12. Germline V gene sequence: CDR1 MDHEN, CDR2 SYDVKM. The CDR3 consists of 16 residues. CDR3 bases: TGTGCCAGCAGCTTCGAGGAACTAGCGGGAGGGGGGGAGCAGTTCTTC. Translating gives CASSFEELAGGGEQFF.

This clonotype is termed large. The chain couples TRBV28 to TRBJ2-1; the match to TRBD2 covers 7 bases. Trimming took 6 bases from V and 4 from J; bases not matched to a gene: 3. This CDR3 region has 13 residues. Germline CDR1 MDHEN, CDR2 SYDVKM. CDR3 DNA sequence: TGTGCCAGCAGGCCTAGCGGATACAATGAGCAGTTCTTC. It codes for CASRPSGYNEQFF.

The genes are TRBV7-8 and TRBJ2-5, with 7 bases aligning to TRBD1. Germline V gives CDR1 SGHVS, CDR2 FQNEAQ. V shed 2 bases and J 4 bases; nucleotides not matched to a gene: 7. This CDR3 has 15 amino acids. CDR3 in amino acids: CASSLLGGLGETQYF. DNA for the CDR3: TGTGCCAGCAGCTTATTAGGGGGCTTAGGAGAGACCCAGTACTTC. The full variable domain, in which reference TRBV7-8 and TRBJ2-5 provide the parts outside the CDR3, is GAGVSQSPRYKVAKRGQDVALRCDPISGHVSLFWYQQALGQGPEFLTYFQNEAQLDKSGLPSDRFFAERPEGSVSTLKIQRTQQEDSAVYLCASSLLGGLGETQYFGPGTRLLVL.

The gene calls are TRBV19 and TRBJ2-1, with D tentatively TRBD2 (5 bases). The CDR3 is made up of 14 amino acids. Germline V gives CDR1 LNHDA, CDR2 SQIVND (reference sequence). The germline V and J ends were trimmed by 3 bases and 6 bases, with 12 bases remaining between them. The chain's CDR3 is CASSIWAGGNEQFF. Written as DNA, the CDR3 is TGTGCCAGTAGTATCTGGGCAGGAGGCAATGAGCAGTTCTTC.

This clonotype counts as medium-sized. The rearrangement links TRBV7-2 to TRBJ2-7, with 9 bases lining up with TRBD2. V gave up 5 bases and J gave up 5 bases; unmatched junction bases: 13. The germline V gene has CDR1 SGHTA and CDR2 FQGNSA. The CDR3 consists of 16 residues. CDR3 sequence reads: CASSPRGSGSTDEQYF. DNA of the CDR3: TGTGCCAGCAGCCCCCGGGGTAGCGGGAGCACCGACGAGCAGTACTTC.

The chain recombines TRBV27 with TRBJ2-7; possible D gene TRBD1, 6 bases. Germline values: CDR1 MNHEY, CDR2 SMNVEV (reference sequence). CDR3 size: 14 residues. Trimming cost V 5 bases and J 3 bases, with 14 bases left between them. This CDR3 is CASSPPGHIYEQYF. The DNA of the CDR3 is TGTGCCAGCAGTCCTCCGGGACACATCTACGAGCAGTACTTC.

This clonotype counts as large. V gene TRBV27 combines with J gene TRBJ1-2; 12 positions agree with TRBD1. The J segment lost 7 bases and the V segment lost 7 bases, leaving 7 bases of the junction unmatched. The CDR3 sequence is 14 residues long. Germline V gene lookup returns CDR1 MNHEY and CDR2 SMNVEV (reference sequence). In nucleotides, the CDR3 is TGTGCCAGCACCGGGGGGACAGGGGGCCGTGGCTACACCTTC. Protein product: CASTGGTGGRGYTF.

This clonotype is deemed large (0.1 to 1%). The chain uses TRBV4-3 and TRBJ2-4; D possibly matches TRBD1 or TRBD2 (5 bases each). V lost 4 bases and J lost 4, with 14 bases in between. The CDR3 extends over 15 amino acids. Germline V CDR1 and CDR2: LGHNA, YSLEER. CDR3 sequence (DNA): TGCGCCAGCAGCCCCGCCCGGGACCGAAAAAACATTCAGTACTTC. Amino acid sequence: CASSPARDRKNIQYF.

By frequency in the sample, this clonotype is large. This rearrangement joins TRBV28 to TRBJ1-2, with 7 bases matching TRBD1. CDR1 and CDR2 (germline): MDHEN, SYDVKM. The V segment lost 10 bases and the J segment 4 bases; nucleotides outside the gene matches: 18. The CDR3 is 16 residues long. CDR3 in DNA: TGTGCCACCCACTCTCCACGGGACAGTGCCCTCTATGGCTACACCTTC. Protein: CATHSPRDSALYGYTF.

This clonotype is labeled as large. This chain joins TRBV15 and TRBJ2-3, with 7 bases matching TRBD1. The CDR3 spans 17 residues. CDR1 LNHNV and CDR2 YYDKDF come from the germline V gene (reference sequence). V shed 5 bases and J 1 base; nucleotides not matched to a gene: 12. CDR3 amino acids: CATSSLRGYAGTDTQYF. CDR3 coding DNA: TGTGCCACCAGCTCCCTCAGGGGGTACGCAGGCACAGATACGCAGTATTTT.

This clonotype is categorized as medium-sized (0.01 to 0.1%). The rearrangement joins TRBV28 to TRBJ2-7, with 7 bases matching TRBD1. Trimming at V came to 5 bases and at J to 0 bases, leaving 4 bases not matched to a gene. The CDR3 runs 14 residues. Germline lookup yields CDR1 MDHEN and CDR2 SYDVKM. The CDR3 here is CASSGTAFSYEQYF. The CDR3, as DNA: TGTGCCAGCAGTGGGACAGCCTTCTCCTACGAGCAGTACTTC. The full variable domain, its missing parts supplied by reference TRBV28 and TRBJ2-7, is DVKVTQSSRYLVKRTGEKVFLECVQDMDHENMFWYRQDPGLGLRLIYFSYDVKMKEKGDIPEGYSVSREKKERFSLILESASTNQTSMYLCASSGTAFSYEQYFGPGTRLTVT.

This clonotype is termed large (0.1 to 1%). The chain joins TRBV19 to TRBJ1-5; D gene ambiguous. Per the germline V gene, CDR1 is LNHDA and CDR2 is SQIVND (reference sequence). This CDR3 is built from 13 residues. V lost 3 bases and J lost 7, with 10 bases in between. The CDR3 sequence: CASSIKRVQPQHF. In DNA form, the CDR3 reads TGTGCCAGTAGTATCAAGAGGGTGCAGCCCCAGCATTTT. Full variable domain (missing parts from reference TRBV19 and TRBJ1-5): DGGITQSPKYLFRKEGQNVTLSCEQNLNHDAMYWYRQDPGQGLRLIYYSQIVNDFQKGDIAEGYSVSREKKESFPLTVTSAQKNPTAFYLCASSIKRVQPQHFGDGTRLSIL.

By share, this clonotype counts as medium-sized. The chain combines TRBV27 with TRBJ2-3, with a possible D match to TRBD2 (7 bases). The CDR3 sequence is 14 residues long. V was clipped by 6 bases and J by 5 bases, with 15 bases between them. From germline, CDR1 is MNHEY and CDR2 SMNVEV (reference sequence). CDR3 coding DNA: TGTGCCAGCAGCCTCGGACTAGGGGGAGATACGCAGTATTTT. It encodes CASSLGLGGDTQYF.

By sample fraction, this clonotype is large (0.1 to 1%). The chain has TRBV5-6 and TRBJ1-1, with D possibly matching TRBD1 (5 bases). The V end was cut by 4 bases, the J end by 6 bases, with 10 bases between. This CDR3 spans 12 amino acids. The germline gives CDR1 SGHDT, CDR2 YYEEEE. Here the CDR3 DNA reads TGTGCCAGCAGCCTAAGGGGAGCTGAAGCTTTCTTT. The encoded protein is CASSLRGAEAFF.

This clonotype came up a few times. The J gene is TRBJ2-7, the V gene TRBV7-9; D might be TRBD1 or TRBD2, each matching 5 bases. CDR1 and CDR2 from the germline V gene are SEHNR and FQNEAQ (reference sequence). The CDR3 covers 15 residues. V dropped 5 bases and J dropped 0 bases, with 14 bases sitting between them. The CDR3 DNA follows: TGTGCCAGCAGCAGAGGGGCAGGGACCTCCTACGAGCAGTACTTC. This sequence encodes CASSRGAGTSYEQYF.

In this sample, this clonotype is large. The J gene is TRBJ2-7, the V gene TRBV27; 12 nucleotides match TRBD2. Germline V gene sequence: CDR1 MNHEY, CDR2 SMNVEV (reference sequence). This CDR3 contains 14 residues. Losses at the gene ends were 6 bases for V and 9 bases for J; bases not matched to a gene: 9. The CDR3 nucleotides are TGTGCCAGCAGCAGAGGACTAGCGGGATGGTCGCAGTACTTC. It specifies CASSRGLAGWSQYF.